The clone carrying this TCR beta chain was seen repeatedly, ten times or more. The target antigen is unknown. Aged 18 to 65, hyperthyroidism patients had new diagnoses of under 2 months' duration. RNA transcripts served as template for amplifying TCR beta CDR3 sequences. HTBI primers served in a first-round RT-PCR, which a second-round multiplex PCR followed. Each CDR3 protein gets one entry after TCRdb re-called the multiplex PCR reads with MiXCR. This table holds 600,000 to 650,000 distinct CDR3 sequences, roughly 20% found once. Germline CDR1 reads DFQATT; CDR2 reads SNEGSKA (reference sequence). This CDR3 is built from 15 residues. V gave up 6 bases and J gave up 0 bases, with 15 bases separating them. The record originates from a study of Graves' ophthalmopathy and Graves' hyperthyroidism. General study points: The majority of expanded thyroid clonotypes above 0.001 frequency also occurred in blood.

J is TRBJ1-5 and V is TRBV20-1; a weak D match, TRBD1 (5 bases). This sequence was found in a woman under 30 with stable Graves' hyperthyroidism. Some clones in this sample may be carry-over from other donors' samples. Sequencing used peripheral blood. This chain's CDR3 is CSAADSNYSNQPQHF. CDR3 nucleotide sequence: TGCAGTGCCGCCGACAGCAATTATAGCAATCAGCCCCAGCATTTT.